This is a list of T cell receptor beta chains from one sample in a study of T cells in Graves' hyperthyroidism and ophthalmopathy. TCRdb fed the multiplex PCR reads into MiXCR, producing one record per CDR3 protein. The sample lists around 35,000 distinct CDR3 sequences; 52% were seen once. The specimen was blood. All receptors come from a woman in her thirties or forties with Graves' ophthalmopathy. The CDR3 runs from the conserved cysteine through the conserved F or W. A D gene is named only where the DNA matches it firmly. Only some rows state a clone size, as once, few, many or a class for expanded clones.

V gene	D gene	clone size	J gene	CDR3 protein	CDR3 DNA
TRBV12-5	TRBD1	NA	TRBJ1-2	CASGSGQGAGNTF	TGTGCTAGTGGTTCAGGACAGGGGGCTGGAAACACCTTC
TRBV11-2	TRBD1	many	TRBJ1-2	CASSLRGQGLNGYTF	TGTGCCAGCAGCTTAAGGGGACAGGGCCTAAATGGCTACACCTTC
TRBV5-7	NA	NA	TRBJ2-7	CASSPPSRGMGYEQYF	TGTGCCAGCTCACCACCCTCCCGGGGGATGGGTTACGAGCAGTACTTC
TRBV19	NA	many	TRBJ1-6	CASIIWGSYNSPLHF	TGTGCCAGTATCATCTGGGGCTCCTATAATTCACCCCTCCACTTT
TRBV19	NA	medium-sized	TRBJ1-2	CASSPLGTANYGYTF	TGTGCCAGTAGTCCATTGGGGACCGCTAACTATGGCTACACCTTC
TRBV28	NA	NA	TRBJ2-7	CASSLNLVGGATRHEQYF	TGTGCCAGCAGTTTAAATCTAGTAGGGGGCGCGACTAGGCACGAGCAGTACTTC
TRBV7-9	NA	NA	TRBJ2-2	CASSLVQGRTGELFF	TGTGCCAGCAGCTTAGTACAGGGGAGGACCGGGGAGCTGTTTTTT
TRBV7-6	NA	NA	TRBJ2-5	CASSLVWRVPEKRYF	TGTGCCAGCAGCTTGGTATGGAGGGTTCCAGAAAAACGGTACTTC
TRBV19	NA	many	TRBJ2-7	CATRYTDTYSYEQYF	TGTGCCACCCGGTATACCGACACCTACTCCTACGAGCAGTACTTC
TRBV9	NA	many	TRBJ2-5	CASSVGSSSETQYF	TGTGCCAGCAGCGTAGGGTCTAGTTCAGAGACCCAGTACTTC
TRBV7-9	NA	NA	TRBJ1-6	CASSLESDNSPLHF	TGTGCCAGCAGCTTAGAATCGGATAATTCACCCCTCCACTTT
TRBV10-3	NA	NA	TRBJ2-1	CAISGEGGSYNEQFF	TGTGCCATCAGTGGTGAGGGGGGTTCCTACAATGAGCAGTTCTTC
TRBV24-1	NA	NA	TRBJ2-1	CATGGAGRNEQFF	TGTGCCACCGGGGGGGCGGGCCGCAATGAGCAGTTCTTC
TRBV9	NA	NA	TRBJ1-1	CASGVAQKNTEAFF	TGTGCCAGCGGCGTAGCACAGAAGAACACGGAAGCTTTCTTT
TRBV20-1	NA	NA	TRBJ2-1	CSAHRDGRPNTEQFF	TGCAGTGCTCACCGGGACGGCCGACCGAACACTGAGCAGTTCTTC
TRBV27	TRBD2	NA	TRBJ2-1	CASSLWTSGRTYNEQFF	TGTGCCAGCAGTTTATGGACTAGCGGGAGAACCTACAATGAGCAGTTCTTC
TRBV15	NA	NA	TRBJ1-5	CATGRSGDDQPQHF	TGTGCCACCGGCAGATCTGGGGACGATCAGCCCCAGCATTTT
TRBV7-7	TRBD1	medium-sized	TRBJ2-5	CASSYTEGARETQYF	TGTGCTAGCAGCTATACCGAGGGGGCGCGGGAGACCCAGTACTTC
TRBV10-3	NA	NA	TRBJ1-5	CAIQQGSNQPQHF	TGTGCCATCCAACAGGGAAGCAATCAGCCCCAGCATTTT
TRBV9	NA	NA	TRBJ2-5	CASSGGGETQYF	TGTGCCAGCAGCGGAGGGGGTGAGACCCAGTACTTC
TRBV29-1	TRBD1	NA	TRBJ2-5	CSVEGGQGGGETQYF	TGCAGCGTTGAGGGGGGACAGGGTGGTGGAGAGACCCAGTACTTC
TRBV20-1	NA	medium-sized	TRBJ1-6	CSARDSYYNSPLHF	TGCAGTGCTAGGGACAGTTACTATAATTCACCCCTCCACTTT
TRBV5-6	NA	many	TRBJ2-7	CASSLPYRDGTYEQYF	TGTGCCAGCAGTCTCCCCTACCGGGACGGCACCTACGAGCAGTACTTC
TRBV29-1	TRBD1	NA	TRBJ1-2	CSVGGTGAANYGYTF	TGCAGCGTCGGGGGGACAGGGGCCGCTAACTATGGCTACACCTTC
TRBV6-1	NA	many	TRBJ2-7	CASSEAGSYEQYF	TGTGCCAGCAGTGAAGCAGGTTCCTACGAGCAGTACTTC
TRBV6-1	NA	many	TRBJ1-2	CASIPNPTEHYGYTF	TGTGCCAGCATCCCCAACCCGACGGAACATTATGGCTACACCTTC
TRBV9	TRBD1	NA	TRBJ1-5	CASSVEGQGQDYSNQPQHF	TGTGCCAGCAGCGTAGAGGGACAGGGACAAGACTATAGCAATCAGCCCCAGCATTTT
TRBV2	TRBD1	NA	TRBJ2-7	CASKYRDRSYEQYF	TGTGCCAGCAAGTATCGGGACAGGTCCTACGAGCAGTACTTC
TRBV5-4	TRBD2	many	TRBJ2-5	CASSPGKGLAGEGTQYF	TGTGCCAGCAGCCCAGGAAAGGGACTAGCGGGGGAGGGGACCCAGTACTTC
TRBV28	TRBD1	many	TRBJ1-5	CASGSPGQGNQPQHF	TGTGCCAGCGGGTCGCCGGGACAGGGCAATCAGCCCCAGCATTTT
TRBV18	TRBD2	many	TRBJ2-7	CASSPTSGRYDEQYF	TGTGCCAGCTCACCGACTAGCGGGAGATACGACGAGCAGTACTTC
TRBV11-2	TRBD2	many	TRBJ2-3	CASSTGLAGYTDTQYF	TGTGCCAGCAGCACCGGACTAGCGGGGTACACAGATACGCAGTATTTT
TRBV10-3	NA	NA	TRBJ1-2	CAISAVDPGNYGYTF	TGTGCCATCAGTGCCGTCGACCCGGGTAACTATGGCTACACCTTC
TRBV2	NA	once	TRBJ1-6	CASGNRGSSYYSPLHF	TGTGCCAGCGGTAACAGAGGGAGCTCCTATTATTCACCCCTCCACTTT
TRBV29-1	TRBD2	NA	TRBJ2-1	CSILAGSYNEQFF	TGCAGCATTCTAGCGGGTTCCTACAATGAGCAGTTCTTC
TRBV19	TRBD1	medium-sized	TRBJ1-2	CASNQANGQGIGYTF	TGTGCCAGTAATCAAGCTAACGGACAGGGGATAGGCTACACCTTC
TRBV20-1	NA	NA	TRBJ2-7	CSASPSGSEQYF	TGCAGTGCTAGCCCCTCGGGTAGCGAGCAGTACTTC
TRBV7-9	NA	NA	TRBJ2-3	CASSLGGHYNEQYF	TGTGCCAGCAGCTTAGGCGGGCACTACAATGAGCAGTATTTT
TRBV14	NA	NA	TRBJ2-3	CASSQEGTVAVGTQYF	TGTGCCAGCAGCCAAGAAGGGACGGTCGCCGTTGGGACGCAGTATTTT
TRBV11-3	NA	many	TRBJ1-3	CASSLLSSGNTIYF	TGTGCCAGCAGCTTATTGTCCTCTGGAAACACCATATATTTT
TRBV28	NA	many	TRBJ2-3	CASGAPTDTQYF	TGTGCCAGTGGAGCCCCCACGGATACGCAGTATTTT
TRBV7-2	TRBD1	NA	TRBJ2-7	CASSLVANHGDRTYEQYF	TGTGCCAGCAGCTTAGTAGCCAACCATGGGGACAGAACCTACGAGCAGTACTTC
TRBV11-2	NA	NA	TRBJ2-7	CASSQNREEDEQYF	TGCGCCAGCAGCCAAAACAGGGAAGAGGACGAGCAGTACTTC
TRBV19	TRBD2	NA	TRBJ2-2	CASRETSAAGELVF	TGTGCCAGTAGAGAGACTAGCGCCGCCGGGGAGCTGGTTTTT
TRBV28	NA	NA	TRBJ1-3	CASSRGLGVSGNTIYF	TGTGCCAGCAGCCGTGGGTTGGGAGTCTCTGGAAACACCATATATTTT
TRBV7-6	TRBD2	NA	TRBJ2-7	CASSLELAGGSSYEQYF	TGTGCCAGCAGCTTAGAACTAGCGGGAGGTTCCTCCTACGAGCAGTACTTC
TRBV7-2	NA	many	TRBJ2-5	CASSYQTPAETQYF	TGTGCCAGCAGCTACCAGACCCCGGCGGAGACCCAGTACTTC
TRBV12-5	NA	many	TRBJ2-3	CASALAVRLVPDTQYF	TGTGCTAGTGCGTTAGCGGTCCGTCTCGTCCCAGATACGCAGTATTTT